The source of this TCR beta chain is a study of T cell responses to AZD1222 COVID-19 vaccine. Study-level findings and limits: Spike-specific TCR repertoires showed rising breadth and depth after two AZD1222 doses. Sampling captured repertoires only after the peak T cell response. Mostly white British, mostly female donors; authors suggested clonal diversity may be underestimated.

As concerns this clone: What it recognizes is unknown.

TCRdb's copy holds only in-frame clones and misses some; the assay was immunoSEQ multiplex PCR. Found here are roughly 200,000 clones, more than 85% of them singletons; the top ten hold about 3.5%. CDR1 is SQVTM, CDR2 ANQGSEA, per germline. V gave up 2 bases and J gave up 5 bases, with 9 bases separating them. CDR3 length equals 13 residues. The chain carries TRBV29-1 and TRBJ2-2; D is uncertain. This TCR derives from an adult who received the AZD1222 COVID-19 vaccine. The sample in question was peripheral blood, obtained 28 days after the second AZD1222 dose. DNA of the CDR3: TGCAGCGTTGAAAGGGATGGGACCGGGGAGCTGTTTTTT. Translated: CSVERDGTGELFF.